These T cell receptor beta chains were read from a single sample in a study of blood T cell repertoires in COVID-19. The data were produced by immunoSEQ multiplex PCR, yet TCRdb's version contains in-frame clones alone and is incomplete. Of around 200,000 clones in the sample, approximately 87% were seen once. Input material: peripheral blood. Receptor source: a woman aged 50 to 65 with acute or convalescent COVID-19. Both conserved end residues are part of each CDR3. D genes are given only for firm matches. Not all rows give a size; the values are once, few, many and, for expanded clones, a class.

-,-,TRBV25-1,TRBJ2-7,CASSEAPRTSLQYF,TGTGCCAGCAGTGAGGCCCCGCGTACTAGTCTGCAGTACTTC
-,-,TRBV6-4,TRBJ1-3,CASRGLSPSLSGNTIYF,TGTGCCAGCAGGGGACTTTCCCCCTCTCTCTCTGGAAACACCATATATTTT
-,-,TRBV6-5,TRBJ2-7,CATLHEQVSYEQYF,TGTGCCACCCTCCACGAACAGGTGTCATACGAGCAGTACTTC
-,-,TRBV6-5,TRBJ1-4,CASRAGEKLFF,TGTGCCAGCAGGGCGGGGGAAAAACTGTTTTTT
-,-,TRBV14,TRBJ1-6,CASSLGLRDNSPLHF,TGTGCCAGCAGCCTAGGACTGCGCGATAATTCACCCCTCCACTTT
-,-,TRBV14,TRBJ1-2,CASSQAFSYGYTF,TGTGCCAGCAGCCAAGCTTTTAGCTATGGCTACACCTTC
-,-,TRBV27,TRBJ2-7,CASSLISSYEQYF,TGTGCCAGCAGTTTAATTAGCTCCTACGAGCAGTACTTC
-,TRBD2,TRBV5-1,TRBJ2-5,CASSLAPSGGQETQYF,TGCGCCAGCAGCTTGGCTCCTAGCGGGGGACAAGAGACCCAGTACTTC
-,TRBD2,TRBV2,TRBJ2-5,CASSEQTSGGETQYF,TGTGCCAGCAGTGAGCAGACTAGCGGGGGGGAGACCCAGTACTTC
-,-,TRBV6-6,TRBJ1-5,CASKVSLGGEGQPQHF,TGTGCCAGCAAAGTATCACTCGGGGGGGAAGGGCAGCCCCAGCATTTT
many,-,TRBV3-1/TRBV3-2,TRBJ2-7,CASSQRLAYEQYF,TGTGCCAGCAGCCAACGACTAGCCTACGAGCAGTACTTC
once,TRBD1,TRBV6-5,TRBJ2-1,CASSPGTAEQFF,TGTGCCAGCAGCCCGGGGACAGCAGAGCAGTTCTTC
-,-,TRBV6-5,TRBJ2-7,CASSSTGSAFYEQYF,TGTGCCAGCAGTAGCACAGGGTCCGCCTTCTACGAGCAGTACTTC
-,TRBD1,TRBV7-2,TRBJ1-5,CASSPGQGRSNSNQPQHF,TGTGCCAGCAGCCCGGGACAGGGGCGGTCTAATAGCAATCAGCCCCAGCATTTT
-,TRBD1,TRBV7-2,TRBJ1-1,CASSWITTGGASAFF,TGTGCCAGCAGCTGGATAACGACAGGGGGCGCGTCGGCTTTCTTT
-,-,TRBV9,TRBJ1-5,CASSVPGSDYSNQPQHF,TGTGCCAGCAGCGTACCAGGTAGCGATTATAGCAATCAGCCCCAGCATTTT
-,-,TRBV3-1/TRBV3-2,TRBJ1-1,CASSQVRGTEAFF,TGTGCCAGCAGCCAAGTAAGGGGCACTGAAGCTTTCTTT
-,TRBD1,TRBV19,TRBJ2-2,CAIQGSLATGELFF,TGTGCCATACAGGGGTCCTTGGCCACCGGGGAGCTGTTTTTT
-,-,TRBV5-6,TRBJ1-6,CASSFPAGSYNSPLHF,TGTGCCAGCAGCTTCCCCGCGGGCTCCTATAATTCACCCCTCCACTTT
-,-,TRBV11-3,TRBJ1-5,CASSLDGNSNQPQHF,TGTGCCAGCAGCTTAGACGGGAATAGCAATCAGCCCCAGCATTTT
-,TRBD2,TRBV27,TRBJ2-3,CASSLALGLGGTDTQYF,TGTGCCAGCAGTTTAGCCCTCGGACTAGGGGGCACAGATACGCAGTATTTT
-,TRBD2,TRBV5-4,TRBJ2-5,CASSTLAEPQETQYF,TGTGCCAGCAGCACCCTAGCGGAGCCCCAAGAGACCCAGTACTTC
-,-,TRBV5-1,TRBJ2-3,CASLSGPSTDTQYF,TGCGCCAGTCTTAGCGGTCCTAGCACAGATACGCAGTATTTT
-,-,TRBV10-3,TRBJ1-4,CAIKDSNIEKLFF,TGTGCCATCAAGGACAGCAATATTGAAAAACTGTTTTTT
-,-,TRBV7-2,TRBJ2-5,CASSLRETGQETQYF,TGTGCCAGCAGCTTACGGGAGACAGGGCAAGAGACCCAGTACTTC
-,-,TRBV5-1,TRBJ1-4,CASSPGGGSTNEKLFF,TGCGCCAGCAGCCCCGGCGGCGGGTCAACTAATGAAAAACTGTTTTTT
-,-,TRBV29-1,TRBJ1-5,CSASVNSNQPQHF,TGCAGCGCCTCAGTCAATAGCAATCAGCCCCAGCATTTT
-,-,TRBV25-1,TRBJ2-5,CASSLRVPVGETTQYF,TGTGCCAGCAGCCTCCGGGTCCCCGTCGGAGAAACGACCCAGTACTTC
-,-,TRBV6-5,TRBJ1-4,CASSRQETEKLFF,TGTGCCAGCAGTCGACAGGAGACTGAAAAACTGTTTTTT
-,-,TRBV7-8,TRBJ1-3,CASSLGQGKGNTIYF,TGTGCCAGCAGCTTAGGGCAGGGGAAAGGAAACACCATATATTTT
-,-,TRBV19,TRBJ2-7,CASSLVSGAYEQYF,TGTGCCAGTAGTCTTGTGTCGGGAGCCTACGAGCAGTACTTC
-,TRBD2,TRBV9,TRBJ2-1,CASSNKAGPGGFYNEQFF,TGTGCCAGCAGCAACAAAGCGGGCCCGGGAGGCTTCTACAATGAGCAGTTCTTC
-,-,TRBV7-2,TRBJ2-1,CASTPGGSSYNEQFF,TGTGCCAGCACGCCTGGAGGGTCCTCCTACAATGAGCAGTTCTTC
-,-,TRBV11-2,TRBJ2-7,CASSSDPGAYEQYF,TGTGCCAGCAGCTCCGACCCGGGGGCCTACGAGCAGTACTTC
-,TRBD2,TRBV3-1/TRBV3-2,TRBJ2-3,CASSQESPLGTSDTDTQYF,TGTGCCAGCAGCCAAGAATCCCCCCTCGGGACTAGCGACACAGATACGCAGTATTTT
-,-,TRBV7-2,TRBJ2-7,CASSLNPDWPLNF,TGTGCCAGCAGCTTAAACCCGGACTGGCCCTTAAACTTC
-,TRBD1,TRBV27,TRBJ1-1,CASSFGTGNTEAFF,TGTGCCAGCAGTTTCGGGACAGGGAACACTGAAGCTTTCTTT
-,TRBD2,TRBV5-1,TRBJ2-1,CASSPGTSGGDEQFF,TGCGCCAGCAGCCCAGGGACTAGCGGGGGGGATGAGCAGTTCTTC
-,-,TRBV6-5,TRBJ1-6,CASSLHAGFNSPLHF,TGTGCCAGCAGTCTACACGCCGGGTTCAATTCACCCCTCCACTTT
-,-,TRBV5-1,TRBJ2-3,CASSFKTSTDTQYF,TGCGCCAGCAGCTTTAAAACTAGCACAGATACGCAGTATTTT
-,-,TRBV2,TRBJ1-5,CASIDSRRGNQPQHF,TGTGCCAGCATCGACTCCCGTCGAGGCAATCAGCCCCAGCATTTT
-,-,TRBV18,TRBJ2-7,CASSNGSPAYEQYF,TGTGCCAGCTCAAACGGGAGTCCCGCCTACGAGCAGTACTTC